These 26 T cell receptor beta chains were sequenced from one sample in a study of T cell responses to AZD1222 COVID-19 vaccine. TCRdb's copy holds only in-frame clones and misses some; the assay was immunoSEQ multiplex PCR. The repertoire includes under 150,000 clones, roughly 90% of them detected once, and roughly 3.6% sits in the top ten. The input for sequencing was peripheral blood, taken on day 0 of AZD1222 vaccination. Receptor source: an adult in good health.

The chain is built from TRBV19 and TRBJ1-1; no firm D call. This CDR3 region has 13 residues. Germline V CDR1 and CDR2: LNHDA, SQIVND (reference sequence). V dropped 3 bases and J dropped 5 bases, with 10 bases sitting between them. DNA for the CDR3: TGTGCCAGTAGTATCCGGGTTTGGACTGAAGCTTTCTTT. It is translated as CASSIRVWTEAFF.

In its sample, this clone was seen once. This rearrangement joins TRBV27 to TRBJ1-1; D not resolved. The V gene's germline CDR1 is MNHEY and CDR2 SMNVEV (reference sequence). The CDR3 sequence is 14 residues long. With 3 bases removed from V and 4 bases from J, the gap between germline ends came to 12 bases. In nucleotides, the CDR3 is TGTGCCAGCAGTTTGATAGGTCTGAGCACTGAAGCTTTCTTT. Amino acids: CASSLIGLSTEAFF.

The chain recombines TRBV7-3 with TRBJ2-5; D may be TRBD2 (5 bases). CDR3 length: 15 amino acids. CDR1 and CDR2 from the germline V gene are SGHTA and FQGTGA. With 2 bases removed from V and 1 base from J, the gap between germline ends came to 11 bases. CDR3 in amino acids: CASSLRRASQETQYF. DNA of the CDR3: TGTGCCAGCAGCTTACGGCGGGCGTCCCAAGAGACCCAGTACTTC. Complete variable domain (other parts from reference TRBV7-3 and TRBJ2-5): GAGVSQTPSNKVTEKGKYVELRCDPISGHTALYWYRQSLGQGPEFLIYFQGTGAADDSGLPNDRFFAVRPEGSVSTLKIQRTERGDSAVYLCASSLRRASQETQYFGPGTRLLVL.

The chain carries TRBV3-1 (or the pseudogene TRBV3-2) and TRBJ2-1; D might be TRBD1 or TRBD2, each matching 5 bases. The germline V gene has CDR1 LGHDT and CDR2 YNNKEL (reference sequence). The CDR3 is made up of 14 amino acids. V was cut by 3 bases and J by 5 bases, with 11 bases left in between. CDR3 coding DNA: TGTGCCAGCAGCCAGGCCTTGGGGGACAATGAGCAGTTCTTC. Translated: CASSQALGDNEQFF.

The chain has TRBV4-3 and TRBJ1-2; 7 nucleotides agree with TRBD1. Germline trimming cut 3 bases from V and 7 bases from J; bases unmatched to any gene: 20. In germline, CDR1 is LGHNA, CDR2 YSLEER. The length of the CDR3 is 18 residues. CDR3 nucleotide sequence: TGCGCCAGCAGCCATTCTGGGGGGCAGGGGGGCCCTCTTTTTGGCTACACCTTC. Amino acids: CASSHSGGQGGPLFGYTF.

The chain carries TRBV2 and TRBJ1-4; D is possibly TRBD1 (6 bases). CDR1 and CDR2 from the germline V gene are SNHLY and FYNNEI. The CDR3 length is 18 residues. Trimming left V 6 bases short and J 0 bases short, with 20 bases between. CDR3 in DNA: TGTGCCAGCAGAGAGGGACATTCGAGAACTACAACTAATGAAAAACTGTTTTTT. Translated: CASREGHSRTTTNEKLFF.

V and J are TRBV2 and TRBJ2-1; 9 bases match TRBD1. This CDR3 contains 15 residues. The V gene's germline CDR1 is SNHLY and CDR2 FYNNEI. Germline trimming cut 6 bases from V and 3 bases from J; bases unmatched to any gene: 6. The CDR3 reads CASREQGARYNEQFF. The CDR3 region has the DNA TGTGCCAGCAGGGAACAGGGGGCGCGCTACAATGAGCAGTTCTTC.

The CDR3 sequence is CAITTGTRNEQFF. CDR3 bases: TGTGCCATCACCACGGGGACTAGGAACGAGCAGTTCTTC. The V and J genes are TRBV10-3 and TRBJ2-1; 8 bases align to TRBD2. V lost 7 bases to trimming and J lost 10 bases; unmatched junction nucleotides: 9. The CDR3 is 13 amino acids. The germline V gene has CDR1 ENHRY and CDR2 SYGVKD.

This rearrangement joins TRBV7-2 to TRBJ2-1; D call uncertain. The CDR3 spans 12 residues. The V end lost 2 bases, the J end lost 9 bases, and 8 bases lay between the germline ends. Germline CDR1 reads SGHTA; CDR2 reads FQGNSA. The CDR3 coding sequence is TGTGCCAGCAGCTTATTCGGCGTTGAGCAGTTCTTC. Amino acid sequence: CASSLFGVEQFF.

The chain couples TRBV20-1 to TRBJ1-2; D might be TRBD1 (6 bases). The CDR3 consists of 11 residues. V lost 2 bases and J 8 bases, leaving 9 bases between the germline ends. Germline lookup yields CDR1 DFQATT and CDR2 SNEGSKA (reference sequence). The CDR3 here is CSARSGGGYTF. The CDR3 bases are TGCAGTGCTAGATCGGGGGGCGGCTACACCTTC.

The chain combines TRBV7-3 with TRBJ2-3; D gene unclear. Trimming left V 6 bases short and J 3 bases short, with 10 bases between. CDR3 length: 13 amino acids. Germline V CDR1 and CDR2: SGHTA, FQGTGA. This chain's CDR3 is CASRGHVTDTQYF. CDR3 in DNA: TGTGCCAGCAGAGGGCACGTAACAGATACGCAGTATTTT. The entire variable domain, with the rest obtained from reference TRBV7-3 and TRBJ2-3, is as follows: GAGVSQTPSNKVTEKGKYVELRCDPISGHTALYWYRQSLGQGPEFLIYFQGTGAADDSGLPNDRFFAVRPEGSVSTLKIQRTERGDSAVYLCASRGHVTDTQYFGPGTRLTVL.

The chain employs TRBV29-1 and TRBJ2-7, with 10 bases that match TRBD1. With V trimmed by 7 bases and J by 3 bases, 3 bases remained unmatched. The CDR3 is made up of 12 amino acids. Per germline, CDR1 SQVTM and CDR2 ANQGSEA. The CDR3 DNA reads as TGCAGCGGAAGGACAGGGGGCTACGAGCAGTACTTC. Translation gives CSGRTGGYEQYF.

J is TRBJ2-5 and V is TRBV19, with 7 bases aligning to TRBD1. The CDR3 is made up of 12 amino acids. The germline CDR1 and CDR2 sequences are LNHDA and SQIVND (reference sequence). V lost 7 bases, J lost 4 bases, and 3 bases stayed unmatched. CDR3 amino acids: CASKGGGETQYF. DNA for the CDR3: TGTGCCAGTAAAGGGGGCGGAGAGACCCAGTACTTC.

The chain is built from TRBV19 and TRBJ1-2; the D gene is possibly TRBD1 (6 bases). CDR1 and CDR2 from the germline V gene are LNHDA and SQIVND (reference sequence). V lost 7 bases to trimming and J lost 6 bases, with 18 bases between them. This CDR3 is 14 amino acids long. CDR3 coding DNA: TGTGCCAGTAAACCCGCCCGGGGGCGGAATGGCTACACCTTC. Its protein product is CASKPARGRNGYTF. Looking up the rest from reference TRBV19 and TRBJ1-2 gives the full variable domain: DGGITQSPKYLFRKEGQNVTLSCEQNLNHDAMYWYRQDPGQGLRLIYYSQIVNDFQKGDIAEGYSVSREKKESFPLTVTSAQKNPTAFYLCASKPARGRNGYTFGSGTRLTVV.

The chain combines TRBV29-1 with TRBJ2-2, with TRBD1 matching over 10 bases. V shed 5 bases and J 4 bases; nucleotides not matched to a gene: 7. The CDR3 consists of 15 residues. Germline-derived CDR1 and CDR2 are SQVTM and ANQGSEA. CDR3 sequence: CSVFAGQGLTGELFF. The DNA for the CDR3 is TGCAGCGTTTTCGCGGGACAGGGGCTCACCGGGGAGCTGTTTTTT.

The chain carries TRBV4-2 and TRBJ2-2; 9 nucleotides agree with TRBD2. Germline V gene lookup returns CDR1 LGHNA and CDR2 YNFKEQ. CDR3 length: 17 residues. V trimming: 0 bases; J trimming: 7 bases; junction bases outside the gene matches: 9. The CDR3 here is CASSQEGLAGYVGELFF. In DNA form, the CDR3 reads TGTGCCAGCAGCCAAGAGGGGCTAGCGGGGTACGTCGGGGAGCTGTTTTTT.

The chain carries TRBV20-1 and TRBJ1-1; a weak D match, TRBD1 (5 bases). The germline V gene has CDR1 DFQATT and CDR2 SNEGSKA (reference sequence). The CDR3 has 11 residues. With 5 bases removed from V and 10 bases from J, the gap between germline ends came to 14 bases. The CDR3 DNA reads as TGCAGTGCTGGCTCAGGGTCCTCAGCTTTCTTT. Its translation: CSAGSGSSAFF.

This chain links TRBV9 with TRBJ2-1, with D perhaps matching TRBD1 (6 bases). CDR1 is SGDLS, CDR2 YYNGEE, per germline. This CDR3 comprises 17 residues. Trimming removed 0 bases at V and 0 bases at J, with 13 bases between. The CDR3 nucleotides read TGTGCCAGCAGCGTAGTGGCCGGGACAAGCTCCTACAATGAGCAGTTCTTC. Its protein is CASSVVAGTSSYNEQFF.

This sequence joins TRBV4-1 and TRBJ2-7, with D possibly called TRBD1 or TRBD2 (5 bases each). CDR1 MGHRA and CDR2 YSYEKL come from the germline V gene. This CDR3 spans 16 amino acids. V dropped 1 base and J dropped 2 bases, with 15 bases sitting between them. CDR3 coding DNA: TGCGCCAGCAGCCAAGTCGGCTTCGAGGGGACCTACGAGCAGTACTTC. Translating gives CASSQVGFEGTYEQYF.

The chain links TRBV7-9 to TRBJ1-6, with TRBD1 matching 8 bases. Germline assignment: CDR1 SEHNR and CDR2 FQNEAQ (reference sequence). The CDR3 has 15 amino acids. With V trimmed by 5 bases and J by 9 bases, 9 bases remained unmatched. CDR3 DNA: TGTGCCAGCAGCGCTCCGACAGGGGCTGGTTCACCCCTCCACTTT. This gives the protein CASSAPTGAGSPLHF.

V and J are TRBV5-1 and TRBJ1-3; a weak D match, TRBD1 (6 bases). This CDR3 has 15 amino acids. Deletions cut 4 bases from V and 0 bases from J, with 11 bases between. Looked up from germline, CDR1 is SGHRS and CDR2 is YFSETQ. CDR3 loop: CASSVGQYSGNTIYF. CDR3 coding DNA: TGCGCCAGCAGCGTCGGACAGTACTCTGGAAACACCATATATTTT.

V and J are TRBV4-2 and TRBJ1-6; D not resolved. CDR1 is LGHNA, CDR2 YNFKEQ, per germline. With 3 bases removed from V and 10 bases from J, the gap between germline ends came to 10 bases. The CDR3 is 13 amino acids. CDR3 protein: CASSQFSGSPLHF. For the CDR3, the DNA is TGTGCCAGCAGCCAGTTTTCTGGGTCACCCCTCCACTTT.

The chain combines TRBV15 with TRBJ1-6; D is perhaps TRBD1 (6 bases). The CDR3 consists of 14 residues. Trimming shortened V by 6 bases and J by 5 bases, and 11 bases separated the two germline ends. CDR1 and CDR2 (germline): LNHNV, YYDKDF (reference sequence). In DNA, the CDR3 is TGTGCCACCAGACAGGGTTTGGATAATTCACCCCTCCACTTT. Encoded protein: CATRQGLDNSPLHF. Full variable domain (outside the CDR3, taken from reference TRBV15 and TRBJ1-6): DAMVIQNPRYQVTQFGKPVTLSCSQTLNHNVMYWYQQKSSQAPKLLFHYYDKDFNNEADTPDNFQSRRPNTSFCFLDIRSPGLGDTAMYLCATRQGLDNSPLHFGNGTRLTVT.

This chain connects TRBV6-2 or TRBV6-3 to TRBJ2-1; tentative D call: TRBD2 (7 bases). Between the trimmed V and J ends, which lost 0 bases and 4 bases, there was a span of 19 bases. Per the germline V gene, CDR1 is MNHEY and CDR2 is SVGEGT. The CDR3 consists of 18 residues. The CDR3 protein is CASSYSRRGGGSYNEQFF. The CDR3 DNA reads as TGTGCCAGCAGTTACTCCCGACGGGGCGGGGGCTCTTACAATGAGCAGTTCTTC.

This chain links TRBV4-2 with TRBJ1-4; tentatively, D is TRBD1 (5 bases). Germline values: CDR1 LGHNA, CDR2 YNFKEQ. V lost 1 base and J 2 bases, leaving 8 bases between the germline ends. The CDR3 has 15 amino acids. The CDR3 loop reads CASSQVRGTNEKLFF. CDR3 sequence (DNA): TGTGCCAGCAGCCAAGTACGGGGGACTAATGAAAAACTGTTTTTT.

This clone was observed at least ten times. The chain employs TRBV11-2 and TRBJ1-2; D possibly corresponds to TRBD1 (5 bases). There are 11 residues in the CDR3. Germline V gene sequence: CDR1 SGHAT, CDR2 FQNNGV. Trimming cost V 5 bases and J 8 bases, with 9 bases left between them. The CDR3: CASSGGWGYTF. The DNA for the CDR3 is TGTGCCAGCAGCGGGGGTTGGGGCTACACCTTC.